These T cell receptor beta chains were read from a single sample in a study of control samples from healthy donors and cancer patients. Some clones are missing from TCRdb's copy, which holds only in-frame ones; the method was immunoSEQ multiplex PCR. The sample lists about 120,000 clones; about 91% were seen once. The sequenced material came from blood. These receptors were collected from a man aged 35 to 55 in good health. Both conserved end residues are part of each CDR3. D genes are given only for firm matches. Expanded clones get a size class; other rows say once, few or many, or leave the size out.

once	TRBD2	TRBJ2-3	TRBV27	CASRYLAGGTDTQYF	TGTGCCAGCAGGTACCTAGCGGGGGGCACAGATACGCAGTATTTT
-	TRBD1	TRBJ2-2	TRBV5-6	CASSADRALTGELFF	TGTGCCAGCAGCGCTGACAGGGCCCTTACCGGGGAGCTGTTTTTT
-	-	TRBJ1-1	TRBV5-1	CASSLMLNTEAFF	TGCGCCAGCAGCTTGATGTTGAACACTGAAGCTTTCTTT
-	-	TRBJ2-1	TRBV28	CASSSSSYNEQFF	TGTGCCAGCAGTTCGAGCTCCTACAATGAGCAGTTCTTC
-	-	TRBJ2-3	TRBV19	CASKEQGITDTQYF	TGTGCCAGTAAGGAGCAGGGGATCACAGATACGCAGTATTTT
-	TRBD1	TRBJ2-1	TRBV7-2	CASSLRQGNEQFF	TGTGCCAGCAGCCTTCGACAGGGCAATGAGCAGTTCTTC
once	-	TRBJ1-1	TRBV29-1	CSVQPTGTEAFF	TGCAGCGTCCAACCTACAGGGACTGAAGCTTTCTTT
-	-	TRBJ1-6	TRBV3-1/TRBV3-2	CASSQVINSPLHF	TGTGCCAGCAGCCAAGTTATAAATTCACCCCTCCACTTT
once	-	TRBJ2-7	TRBV24-1	CATSDPLGYEQYF	TGTGCCACGAGTGACCCCCTAGGATACGAGCAGTACTTC
-	-	TRBJ2-7	TRBV7-2	CASSPSGPRSYEQYF	TGTGCCAGCAGCCCCAGCGGGCCTCGCTCCTACGAGCAGTACTTC
-	-	TRBJ1-2	TRBV24-1	CATSGGGLIYGYTF	TGTGCCACCAGTGGGGGTGGATTAATCTATGGCTACACCTTC
-	-	TRBJ1-1	TRBV4-1	CASSQALTLNTEAFF	TGCGCCAGCAGCCAAGCGCTGACACTGAACACTGAAGCTTTCTTT
-	TRBD1	TRBJ1-6	TRBV2	CASSPSQGGNSPLHF	TGTGCCAGCAGCCCATCGCAGGGGGGGAATTCACCCCTCCACTTT
-	-	TRBJ2-6	TRBV7-2	CASNSRSGANVLTF	TGTGCCAGCAACAGCAGGTCTGGGGCCAACGTCCTGACTTTC
-	TRBD1	TRBJ2-7	TRBV29-1	CSVGTGYREQYF	TGCAGCGTTGGGACAGGGTATCGCGAGCAGTACTTC
-	TRBD1	TRBJ1-1	TRBV11-3	CASSLVGGGLKNTEAFF	TGTGCCAGCAGCTTAGTCGGAGGGGGCCTTAAGAACACTGAAGCTTTCTTT
-	TRBD1	TRBJ1-3	TRBV27	CASRGTGGNTIYF	TGTGCCAGCAGGGGGACAGGGGGAAACACCATATATTTT
-	-	TRBJ2-7	TRBV5-6	CASSWAVGYEQYF	TGTGCCAGCAGCTGGGCAGTGGGCTACGAGCAGTACTTC
-	-	TRBJ1-2	TRBV11-1	CASSPTSYGYTF	TGTGCCAGCAGCCCGACGAGTTATGGCTACACCTTC
-	-	TRBJ2-2	TRBV14	CASNPGTATGELFF	TGTGCCAGCAACCCGGGGACCGCGACCGGGGAGCTGTTTTTT
-	-	TRBJ2-7	TRBV6-5	CASRHLDRDEQYF	TGTGCCAGCAGGCACCTCGACAGAGACGAGCAGTACTTC
-	-	TRBJ2-7	TRBV4-2	CASSQVGTQSSYEQYF	TGTGCCAGCAGCCAAGTCGGGACACAGAGCTCCTACGAGCAGTACTTC
-	-	TRBJ1-1	TRBV7-8	CASSSGGQNTEAFF	TGTGCCAGCAGCTCGGGGGGCCAGAACACTGAAGCTTTCTTT
once	TRBD2	TRBJ2-7	TRBV7-9	CASRSGTSGGASREQYF	TGTGCCAGCAGATCCGGGACTAGCGGGGGGGCTTCGCGTGAGCAGTACTTC
-	TRBD1	TRBJ1-2	TRBV6-6	CASRTTGSGYTF	TGTGCCAGCAGAACGACAGGGAGCGGCTACACCTTC
-	TRBD1	TRBJ2-7	TRBV3-1/TRBV3-2	CASSRQGPYEQYF	TGTGCCAGCAGCCGACAGGGGCCCTACGAGCAGTACTTC
few	-	TRBJ2-3	TRBV18	CASSPLNRGASTDTQYF	TGTGCCAGCTCACCACTGAATAGGGGGGCGAGCACAGATACGCAGTATTTT
few	-	TRBJ1-1	TRBV15	CATSRDLGAGANTEAFF	TGTGCCACCAGCAGAGATTTGGGGGCAGGGGCGAACACTGAAGCTTTCTTT
-	-	TRBJ1-6	TRBV11-3	CASSLVWEGPQESPLHF	TGTGCCAGCAGCTTAGTGTGGGAAGGCCCGCAGGAATCACCCCTCCACTTT
-	-	TRBJ2-7	TRBV30	CAWSGVAAENSYEQYF	TGTGCCTGGAGCGGGGTGGCGGCAGAAAACTCCTACGAGCAGTACTTC
-	-	TRBJ1-4	TRBV27	CASSLVGSNEKLFF	TGTGCCAGCAGTTTAGTAGGATCTAATGAAAAACTGTTTTTT
-	TRBD1	TRBJ2-7	TRBV28	CASRLSTGKSEQYF	TGTGCCAGCAGATTATCGACAGGGAAGTCCGAGCAGTACTTC
-	-	TRBJ2-7	TRBV4-3	CASSQDDGSSYEQYF	TGCGCCAGCAGCCAAGATGACGGGAGCTCCTACGAGCAGTACTTC
-	-	TRBJ2-3	TRBV11-2	CASSLVGGRATDTQYF	TGTGCCAGCAGCTTAGTGGGGGGCCGGGCCACAGATACGCAGTATTTT
few	-	TRBJ1-4	TRBV28	CASSLQSEKLFF	TGTGCCAGCAGTCTCCAAAGTGAAAAACTGTTTTTT
-	-	TRBJ2-4	TRBV15	CATSRDSKNIQYF	TGTGCCACCAGCAGAGATTCTAAAAACATTCAGTACTTC
-	TRBD1	TRBJ2-2	TRBV30	CAWRKQGFRTGELFF	TGTGCCTGGAGAAAACAGGGGTTTAGGACCGGGGAGCTGTTTTTT
-	-	TRBJ2-7	TRBV25-1	CASSEFGVRSYEQYF	TGTGCCAGCAGTGAATTCGGAGTTCGCTCCTACGAGCAGTACTTC
-	-	TRBJ1-5	TRBV4-1	CASSRGLLSNQPQHF	TGCGCCAGCAGCCGCGGACTGCTTAGCAATCAGCCCCAGCATTTT
once	TRBD2	TRBJ2-3	TRBV7-9	CASSHTGLAGGIGTDTQYF	TGTGCCAGCAGCCATACAGGACTAGCGGGGGGGATTGGCACAGATACGCAGTATTTT
-	-	TRBJ1-2	TRBV19	CASSIGRWRTSGYTF	TGTGCCAGTAGTATAGGGCGCTGGAGGACGAGTGGCTACACCTTC
-	-	TRBJ2-3	TRBV11-1	CASSSGGGDTQYF	TGTGCCAGCAGCTCGGGTGGGGGAGATACGCAGTATTTT
few	TRBD1	TRBJ1-2	TRBV19	CASSSGTGGYGYTF	TGTGCCAGTAGTTCGGGGACAGGGGGTTATGGCTACACCTTC
few	TRBD1	TRBJ2-5	TRBV5-6	CASSLKGATQYF	TGTGCCAGCAGCTTGAAGGGGGCGACCCAGTACTTC
-	-	TRBJ1-1	TRBV7-9	CASSLIDEAFF	TGTGCCAGCAGCTTAATTGATGAAGCTTTCTTT
-	-	TRBJ2-2	TRBV9	CASSVAGTGELFF	TGTGCCAGCAGCGTAGCTGGCACCGGGGAGCTGTTTTTT
-	-	TRBJ2-1	TRBV25-1	CASSEPGREQFF	TGTGCCAGCAGTGAACCAGGTCGCGAGCAGTTCTTC
-	-	TRBJ2-2	TRBV5-1	CASSAGPNTGELFF	TGCGCCAGCAGCGCGGGACCGAACACCGGGGAGCTGTTTTTT
-	-	TRBJ2-3	TRBV5-1	CASSLEGNRLDTQYF	TGCGCCAGCAGCTTGGAAGGGAACCGGCTAGATACGCAGTATTTT
-	-	TRBJ2-4	TRBV6-6	CASRSTGKAKNIQYF	TGTGCCAGCAGGTCTACAGGGAAGGCCAAAAACATTCAGTACTTC
-	-	TRBJ1-4	TRBV29-1	CSAMKGGAREKLFF	TGCAGCGCCATGAAGGGCGGGGCAAGGGAAAAACTGTTTTTT
-	-	TRBJ2-2	TRBV5-6	CASSLAPGGAGELFF	TGTGCCAGCAGCTTGGCTCCAGGAGGTGCCGGGGAGCTGTTTTTT
once	TRBD2	TRBJ2-7	TRBV3-1/TRBV3-2	CASSQGGRTVCYEQYF	TGTGCCAGCAGCCAGGGGGGGAGGACTGTATGCTACGAGCAGTACTTC
-	TRBD2	TRBJ2-3	TRBV14	CASSQDERGGPGTDTQYF	TGTGCCAGCAGCCAAGATGAGCGGGGGGGCCCCGGCACAGATACGCAGTATTTT
once	-	TRBJ2-1	TRBV11-3	CASSFLDNEQFF	TGTGCCAGCAGCTTTTTGGACAATGAGCAGTTCTTC
-	-	TRBJ1-2	TRBV24-1	CATSDLDRNYGYTF	TGTGCCACCAGTGATTTAGACAGAAACTATGGCTACACCTTC
-	-	TRBJ1-1	TRBV7-8	CASSINLNTEAFF	TGTGCCAGCAGCATCAACCTTAACACTGAAGCTTTCTTT
-	-	TRBJ2-1	TRBV10-1	CASSESGGPGNEQFF	TGCGCCAGCAGTGAGTCGGGAGGCCCTGGGAATGAGCAGTTCTTC
-	-	TRBJ2-1	TRBV4-2	CASSQPGTGTYNEQFF	TGTGCCAGCAGCCAACCGGGGACGGGGACCTACAATGAGCAGTTCTTC
-	-	TRBJ1-4	TRBV30	CAWSLGGEKLFF	TGTGCCTGGAGCCTAGGGGGGGAAAAACTGTTTTTT